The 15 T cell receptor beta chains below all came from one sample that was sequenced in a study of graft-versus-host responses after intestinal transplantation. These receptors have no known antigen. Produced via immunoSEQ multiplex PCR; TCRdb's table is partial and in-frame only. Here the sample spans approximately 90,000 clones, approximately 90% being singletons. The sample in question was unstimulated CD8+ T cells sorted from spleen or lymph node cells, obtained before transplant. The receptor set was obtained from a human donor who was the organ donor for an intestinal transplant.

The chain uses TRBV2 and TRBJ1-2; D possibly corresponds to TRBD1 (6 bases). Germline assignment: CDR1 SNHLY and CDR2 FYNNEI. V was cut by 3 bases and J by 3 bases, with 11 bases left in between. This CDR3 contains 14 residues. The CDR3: CASSDRYRDYGYTF. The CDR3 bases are TGTGCCAGCAGTGACAGGTACAGGGACTATGGCTACACCTTC.

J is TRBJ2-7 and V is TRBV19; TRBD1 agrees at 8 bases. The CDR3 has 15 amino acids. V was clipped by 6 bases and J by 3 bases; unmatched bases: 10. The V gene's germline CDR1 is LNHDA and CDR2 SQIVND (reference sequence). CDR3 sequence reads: CASSPRTGKDYEQYF. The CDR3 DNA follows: TGTGCCAGTAGCCCCCGGACAGGGAAGGACTACGAGCAGTACTTC.

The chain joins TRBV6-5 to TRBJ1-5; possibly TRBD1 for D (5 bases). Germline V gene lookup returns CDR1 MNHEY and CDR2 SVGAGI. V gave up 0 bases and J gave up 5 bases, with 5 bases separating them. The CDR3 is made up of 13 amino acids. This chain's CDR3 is CASSYSGDQPQHF. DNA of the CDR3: TGTGCCAGCAGTTACTCGGGGGATCAGCCCCAGCATTTT.

The CDR3 nucleotides are TGTGCCAGCAGCTTAGCGGCTGGGGTGTATGAGCAGTTCTTC. Protein product: CASSLAAGVYEQFF. The genes are TRBV7-6 and TRBJ2-1; no definite D call. V lost 0 bases and J lost 8, with 11 bases in between. There are 14 residues in the CDR3. In germline, CDR1 is SGHVS, CDR2 FNYEAQ.

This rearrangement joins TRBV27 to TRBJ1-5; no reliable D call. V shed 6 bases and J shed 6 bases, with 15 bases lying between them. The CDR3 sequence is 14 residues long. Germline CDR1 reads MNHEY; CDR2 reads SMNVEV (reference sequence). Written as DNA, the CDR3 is TGTGCCAGCAGAGTACTAGGGTTGGGTCAGCCCCAGCATTTT. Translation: CASRVLGLGQPQHF.

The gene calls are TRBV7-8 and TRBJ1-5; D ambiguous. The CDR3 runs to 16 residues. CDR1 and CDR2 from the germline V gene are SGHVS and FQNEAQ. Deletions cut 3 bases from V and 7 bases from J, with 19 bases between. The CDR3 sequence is CASSFLSGRNDQPQHF. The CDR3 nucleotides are TGTGCCAGCAGCTTCCTATCGGGCCGAAACGACCAGCCCCAGCATTTT.

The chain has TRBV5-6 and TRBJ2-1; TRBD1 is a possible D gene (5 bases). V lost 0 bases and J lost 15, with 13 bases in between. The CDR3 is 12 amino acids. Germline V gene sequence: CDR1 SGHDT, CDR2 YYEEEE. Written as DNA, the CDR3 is TGTGCCAGCAGCTTGGAGGCAGGGATGTTGTTCTTC. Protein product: CASSLEAGMLFF.

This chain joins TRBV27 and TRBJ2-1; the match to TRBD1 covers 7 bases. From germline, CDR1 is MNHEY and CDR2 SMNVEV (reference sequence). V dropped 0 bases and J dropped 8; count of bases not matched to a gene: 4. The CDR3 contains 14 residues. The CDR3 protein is CASSLSPTGHEQFF. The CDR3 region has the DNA TGTGCCAGCAGTTTATCGCCGACAGGGCATGAGCAGTTCTTC.

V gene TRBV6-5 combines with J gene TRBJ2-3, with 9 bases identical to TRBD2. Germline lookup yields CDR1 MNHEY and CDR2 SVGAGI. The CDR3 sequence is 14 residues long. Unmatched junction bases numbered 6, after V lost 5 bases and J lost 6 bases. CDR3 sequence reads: CASSQGLASDTQYF. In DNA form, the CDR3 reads TGTGCCAGCAGTCAGGGACTAGCTTCGGATACGCAGTATTTT.

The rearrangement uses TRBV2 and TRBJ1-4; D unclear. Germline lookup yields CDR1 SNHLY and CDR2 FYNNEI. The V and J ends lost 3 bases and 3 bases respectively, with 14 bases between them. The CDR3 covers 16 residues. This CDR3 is CASSDWYLTANEKLFF. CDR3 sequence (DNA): TGTGCCAGCAGTGATTGGTATCTCACGGCTAATGAAAAACTGTTTTTT. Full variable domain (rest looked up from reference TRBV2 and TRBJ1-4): EPEVTQTPSHQVTQMGQEVILRCVPISNHLYFYWYRQILGQKVEFLVSFYNNEISEKSEIFDDQFSVERPDGSNFTLKIRSTKLEDSAMYFCASSDWYLTANEKLFFGSGTQLSVL.

The CDR3 sequence is CASSLSVTRNQETQYF. The CDR3 nucleotides read TGTGCCAGCAGTTTATCGGTAACCAGGAATCAAGAGACCCAGTACTTC. The chain carries TRBV27 and TRBJ2-5; D call uncertain. The germline V gene has CDR1 MNHEY and CDR2 SMNVEV (reference sequence). Trimming cost V 0 bases and J 2 bases, with 13 bases left between them. There are 16 residues in the CDR3.

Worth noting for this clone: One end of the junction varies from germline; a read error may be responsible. The CDR3 sequence: CASSLGQIAFF. The CDR3 nucleotides are TGCGCCAGCAGTTTGGGACAAATAGCTTTCTTT. The chain couples TRBV5-1 to TRBJ1-1; tentatively, D is TRBD1 (6 bases). Germline V gene sequence: CDR1 SGHRS, CDR2 YFSETQ. The CDR3 totals 11 residues.

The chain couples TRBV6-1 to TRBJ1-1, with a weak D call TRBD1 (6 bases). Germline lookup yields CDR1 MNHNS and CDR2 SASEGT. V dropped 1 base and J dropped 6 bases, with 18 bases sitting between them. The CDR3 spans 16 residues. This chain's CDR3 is CASSEDFDRDTSEAFF. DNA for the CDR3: TGTGCCAGCAGTGAAGATTTTGACCGGGACACCTCTGAAGCTTTCTTT.

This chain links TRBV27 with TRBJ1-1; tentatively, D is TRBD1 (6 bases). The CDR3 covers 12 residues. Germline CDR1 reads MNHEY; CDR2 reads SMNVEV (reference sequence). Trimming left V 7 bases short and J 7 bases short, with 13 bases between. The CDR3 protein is CASILRGGEAFF. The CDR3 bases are TGTGCCAGCATTCTTAGAGGGGGTGAAGCTTTCTTT.

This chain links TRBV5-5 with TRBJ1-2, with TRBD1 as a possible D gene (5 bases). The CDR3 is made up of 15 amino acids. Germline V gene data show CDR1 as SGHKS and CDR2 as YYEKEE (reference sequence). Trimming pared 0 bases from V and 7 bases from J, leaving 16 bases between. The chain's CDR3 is CASSLGNGYGGGYTF. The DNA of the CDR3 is TGTGCCAGCAGCTTGGGGAATGGCTACGGGGGTGGCTACACCTTC.